This passage covers 11 T cell receptor beta chains from one sample sequenced in a study of T cell changes during pregnancy in multiple sclerosis (dated by TCRdb to the late 2010s). The library was built by means of the immunoSEQ multiplex PCR assay. TCRdb's version of the immuneACCESS table is confined to in-frame rearrangements and falls short of the full clone set. An unresolved V gene accounts for under half of the shortfall where checked; the remainder is of unknown origin. In all, the sample holds some 110,000 clones, and about 90% of those were seen once. 1.6% of the sample rests with the top ten. Sequenced here: peripheral blood, sampled after pregnancy. The receptors stem from a female donor with multiple sclerosis, enrolled in a pregnancy study.

The chain carries TRBV27 and TRBJ2-7; 13 positions match TRBD2. V was clipped by 5 bases and J by 2 bases; unmatched bases: 0. This CDR3 is built from 14 residues. Germline V CDR1 and CDR2: MNHEY, SMNVEV (reference sequence). CDR3 DNA sequence: TGTGCCAGCAGTACTAGCGGGAGGGCCTACGAGCAGTACTTC. Its translation is CASSTSGRAYEQYF.

V gene TRBV5-1 combines with J gene TRBJ2-7; D not resolved. CDR1 and CDR2 (germline): SGHRS, YFSETQ. The CDR3 consists of 14 residues. The V end was cut by 3 bases, the J end by 2 bases, with 12 bases between. DNA for the CDR3: TGCGCCAGCAGCTCCACCGGCAGGACCTACGAGCAGTACTTC. It yields the protein CASSSTGRTYEQYF.

Only one count was recorded for this clone. This chain joins TRBV9 and TRBJ2-7; the match to TRBD2 covers 12 bases. Germline CDR1 is SGDLS and CDR2 is YYNGEE. This CDR3 region has 17 residues. V shed 0 bases, J shed 7 bases, and the junction held 11 bases outside the gene matches. The CDR3 here is CASSVAPTSGSMEEQYF. The CDR3 coding sequence is TGTGCCAGCAGCGTAGCTCCGACTAGCGGGAGTATGGAAGAGCAGTACTTC.

The chain uses TRBV19 and TRBJ2-3; 9 positions match TRBD1. This CDR3 region has 12 residues. V trimming: 5 bases; J trimming: 15 bases; junction bases outside the gene matches: 9. Per germline, CDR1 LNHDA and CDR2 SQIVND (reference sequence). DNA of the CDR3: TGTGCCAGTAGTGGAACAGGGGGCTGGCTTTATTTT. It is translated as CASSGTGGWLYF.

The gene calls are TRBV5-4 and TRBJ2-5; tentatively, D is TRBD2 (5 bases). Germline V gene data show CDR1 as SGHNT and CDR2 as YYREEE (reference sequence). V dropped 0 bases and J dropped 2 bases, with 11 bases sitting between them. This CDR3 region has 15 residues. CDR3 DNA: TGTGCCAGCAGCTTGGCTTCGGGGTCGCAAGAGACCCAGTACTTC. Translating it yields CASSLASGSQETQYF.

This clone was seen once. The chain links TRBV27 to TRBJ2-1; TRBD2 matches at 10 bases. The CDR3 is 18 residues long. Germline-derived CDR1 and CDR2 are MNHEY and SMNVEV (reference sequence). V dropped 2 bases and J dropped 0; count of bases not matched to a gene: 7. CDR3 amino acids: CASSLQAGGPISYNEQFF. The CDR3 DNA reads TGTGCCAGCAGTTTACAAGCGGGAGGGCCAATCTCCTACAATGAGCAGTTCTTC.

The chain joins TRBV30 to TRBJ1-2; 9 bases are shared with TRBD1. Per the germline V gene, CDR1 is GTSNPN and CDR2 is SVGIG (reference sequence). Germline trimming cut 3 bases from V and 14 bases from J; bases unmatched to any gene: 7. The CDR3 length is 11 residues. CDR3 sequence: CAWSPGTGTTF. The CDR3 DNA reads as TGTGCCTGGAGCCCGGGGACAGGGACAACCTTC.

A single count supports this clone. The chain has TRBV7-9 and TRBJ2-3, with 10 bases matching TRBD2. V lost 1 base and J lost 3; bases outside the gene matches: 7. The CDR3 spans 17 residues. The V gene's germline CDR1 is SEHNR and CDR2 FQNEAQ (reference sequence). The CDR3 bases are TGTGCCAGCAGCTTAGGCCATACTAGCGGGGTTACAGATACGCAGTATTTT. Translating it yields CASSLGHTSGVTDTQYF.

This clone was seen a few times. The chain employs TRBV14 and TRBJ1-1; unclear D gene. Deletions cut 4 bases from V and 4 bases from J, with 16 bases between. This CDR3 is built from 15 residues. Per the germline V gene, CDR1 is SGHDN and CDR2 is FVKESK. This chain's CDR3 is CASSPTAILGTEAFF. The DNA of the CDR3 is TGTGCCAGCAGCCCAACAGCCATATTAGGCACTGAAGCTTTCTTT.

V is TRBV4-1 and J is TRBJ2-7, with 11 bases aligning to TRBD2. This CDR3 has 15 amino acids. Germline CDR1 is MGHRA and CDR2 is YSYEKL. Trimming cost V 2 bases and J 3 bases; bases outside gene matches: 3. CDR3: CASSQPTSGNYEQYF. CDR3 DNA sequence: TGCGCCAGCAGCCAACCGACTAGCGGGAACTACGAGCAGTACTTC.

The V call is TRBV5-1, the J call TRBJ1-2; possibly TRBD1 for D (6 bases). CDR1 is SGHRS and CDR2 is YFSETQ in the germline V gene. V was pared by 4 bases and J by 2 bases, with 18 bases between. The CDR3 consists of 16 residues. In DNA form, the CDR3 reads TGCGCCAGCAGCCCCTACCTTATACAGGGAAACTATGGCTACACCTTC. It translates to CASSPYLIQGNYGYTF. Complete variable domain (other parts from reference TRBV5-1 and TRBJ1-2): KAGVTQTPRYLIKTRGQQVTLSCSPISGHRSVSWYQQTPGQGLQFLFEYFSETQRNKGNFPGRFSGRQFSNSRSEMNVSTLELGDSALYLCASSPYLIQGNYGYTFGSGTRLTVV.